One sample yielded the 4 T cell receptor beta chains listed below, sequenced in a study of human T cells and chemical hapten exposure. Each CDR3 protein gets one entry after TCRdb re-called the RACE reads with MiXCR. Of under 100,000 distinct CDR3 sequences listed, 11% were seen once; the top ten hold approximately 3.4%. Documented time point: patch test 2, 6 weeks after DPC sensitization. Treatment given: therapeutic diphenylcyclopropenone sensitization with weekly scalp DPC. This material consisted of whole blood, taken in connection with sensitization to the hapten diphenylcyclopropenone (DPC). Receptors originate from a woman in her forties with alopecia areata. Some clones in this sample may be carry-over from other donors' samples.

With regard to this clonotype: At one boundary the junction diverges from the germline segment, which might be a read error. V and J are TRBV7-7 and TRBJ2-1; D might be TRBD1 (5 bases). This CDR3 is 15 amino acids long. Germline lookup yields CDR1 SSHAT and CDR2 FNYEAQ (reference sequence). The CDR3 here is CASSLGTGADNEQFF. As DNA, the CDR3 is TGTGCTAGCAGCTTAGGAACTGGGGCCGACAATGAGCAGTTCTTC.

This clonotype was seen many times. This chain uses TRBV7-9 with TRBJ1-1, with D possibly being TRBD1 (6 bases). CDR1 and CDR2 from the germline V gene are SEHNR and FQNEAQ (reference sequence). The CDR3 is 14 amino acids. V lost 5 bases and J 10 bases, leaving 20 bases between the germline ends. The CDR3 nucleotides are TGTGCCAGCAGCCAACCTACAGGGCTGGGGCGAGCTTTCTTT. Translation gives CASSQPTGLGRAFF. Full variable domain (outside the CDR3, taken from reference TRBV7-9 and TRBJ1-1): DTGVSQNPRHKITKRGQNVTFRCDPISEHNRLYWYRQTLGQGPEFLTYFQNEAQLEKSRLLSDRFSAERPKGSFSTLEIQRTEQGDSAMYLCASSQPTGLGRAFFGQGTRLTVV.

This clonotype was picked up many times. The J gene is TRBJ2-3, the V gene TRBV6-4; TRBD2 matches 10 bases. Germline V gene lookup returns CDR1 MRHNA and CDR2 SNTAGT. This CDR3 contains 17 residues. J gave up 3 bases and V 5 bases, and 11 bases lay outside the gene matches. The CDR3 nucleotides read TGTGCCAGCAGTCTTCAGGGGGCTAGCGGGGGAACAGATACGCAGTATTTT. Translated, it gives CASSLQGASGGTDTQYF.

This clonotype was seen at least ten times. The chain recombines TRBV6-5 with TRBJ1-5; D is undetermined. From germline, CDR1 is MNHEY and CDR2 SVGAGI. The V end was cut by 0 bases, the J end by 8 bases, with 8 bases between. The CDR3 totals 13 residues. The CDR3 loop is CASSYSAEKPQHF. DNA for the CDR3: TGTGCCAGCAGTTACTCAGCGGAAAAGCCCCAGCATTTT.